A single sample is the source of the 20 T cell receptor beta chains below, sequenced in a study of cytomegalovirus exposure and HLA in healthy donors. The PCR was carried out with 60 Vbeta primers and 13 Jbeta primers. Clones were sequenced by immunoSEQ multiplex PCR, and TCRdb holds only the in-frame ones, with some missing. The table lists around 150,000 clones, around 77% of them singletons. Material for sequencing was PBMCs. The receptors come from a woman in her thirties in good health and CMV-seronegative.

The chain joins TRBV6-5 to TRBJ1-4; D is perhaps TRBD1 (6 bases). CDR3 length: 15 amino acids. Trimming took 4 bases from V and 7 from J, leaving 16 bases between them. The germline CDR1 and CDR2 sequences are MNHEY and SVGAGI. The CDR3 bases are TGTGCCAGCAGTTCGCAACAGGGTAAAGGTGAAAAACTGTTTTTT. This sequence encodes CASSSQQGKGEKLFF.

This clone appeared once. This chain joins TRBV9 and TRBJ1-2, with D tentatively TRBD1 (6 bases). The CDR3 has 20 residues. Germline CDR1 reads SGDLS; CDR2 reads YYNGEE. Trimming left V 0 bases short and J 4 bases short, with 28 bases between. This CDR3 is CASSVERQGSSGHPSYGYTF. CDR3 in DNA: TGTGCCAGCAGCGTAGAGAGGCAGGGGTCCAGCGGCCATCCCAGCTATGGCTACACCTTC.

This rearrangement joins TRBV5-4 to TRBJ2-7, with TRBD2 as a possible D gene (5 bases). Germline V gene data show CDR1 as SGHNT and CDR2 as YYREEE (reference sequence). The CDR3 runs 14 residues. Trimming left V 3 bases short and J 5 bases short, with 15 bases between. CDR3 in amino acids: CASSSGGTRHEQYF. CDR3 nucleotides: TGTGCCAGCAGCTCCGGCGGAACTAGGCACGAGCAGTACTTC. The complete variable domain, with remaining parts taken from reference TRBV5-4 and TRBJ2-7, reads ETGVTQSPTHLIKTRGQQVTLRCSSQSGHNTVSWYQQALGQGPQFIFQYYREEENGRGNFPPRFSGLQFPNYSSELNVNALELDDSALYLCASSSGGTRHEQYFGPGTRLTVT.

In its sample, this clone was seen once. The chain uses TRBV5-1 and TRBJ2-6; tentatively, D is TRBD1 (5 bases). From germline, CDR1 is SGHRS and CDR2 YFSETQ. The CDR3 sequence is 16 residues long. The V gene lost 2 bases and the J gene lost 0 bases, with 9 bases spanning the gap. The DNA for the CDR3 is TGCGCCAGCAGCTTTACAGGTAGCTCTGGGGCCAACGTCCTGACTTTC. This translates into CASSFTGSSGANVLTF. Full variable domain (rest looked up from reference TRBV5-1 and TRBJ2-6): KAGVTQTPRYLIKTRGQQVTLSCSPISGHRSVSWYQQTPGQGLQFLFEYFSETQRNKGNFPGRFSGRQFSNSRSEMNVSTLELGDSALYLCASSFTGSSGANVLTFGAGSRLTVL.

V gene TRBV6-1 combines with J gene TRBJ1-6; the D gene is possibly TRBD1 (5 bases). The V gene's germline CDR1 is MNHNS and CDR2 SASEGT. CDR3 length: 14 amino acids. Between the trimmed V and J ends, which lost 4 bases and 8 bases, there was a span of 12 bases. This CDR3 is CASSARWGDSPLHF. The CDR3, as DNA: TGTGCCAGCAGTGCCCGGTGGGGGGATTCACCCCTCCACTTT.

V usage is TRBV7-9 and J usage is TRBJ2-7, with 9 bases identical to TRBD1. The CDR3 contains 15 residues. The junction had 6 bases not matched to a gene; V was cut back by 1 base and J by 5 bases. Germline V gene lookup returns CDR1 SEHNR and CDR2 FQNEAQ (reference sequence). CDR3 nucleotide sequence: TGTGCCAGCAGCTTAGAGGGCACAGGGGGCAACGAGCAGTACTTC. Its translation: CASSLEGTGGNEQYF. Together with reference TRBV7-9 and TRBJ2-7, the CDR3 gives the full variable domain: DTGVSQNPRHKITKRGQNVTFRCDPISEHNRLYWYRQTLGQGPEFLTYFQNEAQLEKSRLLSDRFSAERPKGSFSTLEIQRTEQGDSAMYLCASSLEGTGGNEQYFGPGTRLTVT.

This sequence joins TRBV2 and TRBJ1-2; D is possibly TRBD1 (5 bases). Per the germline V gene, CDR1 is SNHLY and CDR2 is FYNNEI. V gave up 7 bases and J gave up 7 bases, with 19 bases separating them. The CDR3 has 14 amino acids. The DNA of the CDR3 is TGTGCCAGCACCTACTGGGGGGAGGAGGGTGGCTACACCTTC. Protein product: CASTYWGEEGGYTF.

The rearrangement joins TRBV29-1 to TRBJ2-3, with D possibly matching TRBD2 (5 bases). Germline values: CDR1 SQVTM, CDR2 ANQGSEA. V lost 5 bases to trimming and J lost 0 bases, with 15 bases between them. The CDR3 is 15 residues long. The DNA for the CDR3 is TGCAGCGTTTCAACGTGGACTCCTAGCACAGATACGCAGTATTTT. It is translated as CSVSTWTPSTDTQYF.

The chain uses TRBV2 and TRBJ1-6, with TRBD1 identical over 10 bases. Germline trimming cut 6 bases from V and 6 bases from J; bases unmatched to any gene: 5. The CDR3 sequence is 15 residues long. The germline V gene encodes CDR1 SNHLY and CDR2 FYNNEI. The CDR3 nucleotides read TGTGCCAGCAGGGCTGACAGGGGGCTTAATTCACCCCTCCACTTT. It yields the protein CASRADRGLNSPLHF.

This chain joins TRBV4-1 and TRBJ2-5, with a weak D call TRBD1 (6 bases). CDR1 MGHRA and CDR2 YSYEKL come from the germline V gene. Deletions cut 3 bases from V and 5 bases from J, with 22 bases between. The CDR3 covers 17 residues. CDR3 coding DNA: TGCGCCAGCAGCCAGGGTTCAGGGGCTTGGGGACGGGAGACCCAGTACTTC. Amino acids: CASSQGSGAWGRETQYF.

The chain uses TRBV7-8 and TRBJ2-7; D uncertain. Between the trimmed V and J ends, which lost 5 bases and 4 bases, there was a span of 6 bases. The CDR3 consists of 11 residues. CDR1 and CDR2 (germline): SGHVS, FQNEAQ. The CDR3 here is CASSPGYEQYF. The CDR3 region has the DNA TGTGCCAGCAGCCCGGGTTACGAGCAGTACTTC.

The chain carries TRBV29-1 and TRBJ2-1; 9 positions agree with TRBD1. V trimming: 5 bases; J trimming: 3 bases; junction bases outside the gene matches: 2. Germline V lookup: CDR1 SQVTM, CDR2 ANQGSEA. The CDR3 has 13 amino acids. The CDR3 nucleotides are TGCAGCGTTCGGGACAGGGTCTACAATGAGCAGTTCTTC. This sequence encodes CSVRDRVYNEQFF.

V and J are TRBV5-1 and TRBJ2-5; no firm D call. Trimming removed 0 bases at V and 2 bases at J, with 5 bases between. CDR3 length equals 13 residues. CDR1 SGHRS and CDR2 YFSETQ come from the germline V gene. The DNA of the CDR3 is TGCGCCAGCAGCTTGGGCCAGCAAGAGACCCAGTACTTC. Its translation is CASSLGQQETQYF.

This clone was seen a handful of times. This chain joins TRBV19 and TRBJ1-4, with D perhaps TRBD1 (5 bases). Per the germline V gene, CDR1 is LNHDA and CDR2 is SQIVND (reference sequence). The CDR3 sequence is 13 residues long. Trimming pared 5 bases from V and 7 bases from J, leaving 11 bases between. The CDR3 reads CASSVREAEKLFF. DNA of the CDR3: TGTGCCAGTAGTGTCAGGGAGGCTGAAAAACTGTTTTTT.

The chain links TRBV11-3 to TRBJ2-3; D might be TRBD1 (5 bases). The CDR3 sequence is 14 residues long. Germline values: CDR1 SGHNT, CDR2 YENEEA. Trimming took off 3 bases at V and 2 bases at J, with 9 bases between the two ends. CDR3 sequence: CASSFGAPTDTQYF. As DNA, the CDR3 is TGTGCCAGCAGCTTTGGGGCCCCCACAGATACGCAGTATTTT.

This clone was recorded only once. This chain joins TRBV29-1 and TRBJ2-3; possible D gene TRBD2, 6 bases. The CDR3 runs 15 residues. Trimming removed 6 bases from V and 3 bases from J, with 19 bases in between. CDR1 and CDR2 (germline): SQVTM, ANQGSEA. CDR3: CSVGPGGSRTDTQYF. The CDR3 DNA sequence: TGCAGCGTGGGCCCCGGGGGTTCTAGGACAGATACGCAGTATTTT.

V is TRBV4-1 and J is TRBJ1-5, with D unresolved. The ends were cut back, 0 bases at V and 4 bases at J, with 13 bases in the middle. Germline V gene data show CDR1 as MGHRA and CDR2 as YSYEKL. CDR3 length: 16 residues. The DNA for the CDR3 is TGCGCCAGCAGCCAAGAGGGAGGGAGAGGTAATCAGCCCCAGCATTTT. Amino acid sequence: CASSQEGGRGNQPQHF.

The genes are TRBV28 and TRBJ1-2, with D possibly being TRBD1 (6 bases). Trimming cost V 4 bases and J 4 bases, with 16 bases left between them. Germline V gives CDR1 MDHEN, CDR2 SYDVKM. The CDR3 covers 15 residues. Here the CDR3 reads CASSSSPGHIYGYTF. The DNA of the CDR3 is TGTGCCAGCAGTTCTTCCCCGGGACACATCTATGGCTACACCTTC.

The rearrangement uses TRBV11-3 and TRBJ2-7; 10 bases line up with TRBD2. V lost 5 bases to trimming and J lost 5 bases; unmatched junction nucleotides: 3. The CDR3 sequence is 13 residues long. Germline CDR1 and CDR2: SGHNT and YENEEA. CDR3 sequence reads: CASSPSGGDEQYF. In DNA, the CDR3 is TGTGCCAGCAGCCCTAGCGGGGGCGACGAGCAGTACTTC.

V gene TRBV2 combines with J gene TRBJ2-5, with D maybe TRBD2 (5 bases). The CDR3 totals 14 residues. V was shortened by 9 bases and J by 1 base, with 15 bases between the two germline ends. Germline V gene data show CDR1 as SNHLY and CDR2 as FYNNEI. CDR3 sequence (DNA): TGTGCCAGAAGCGGTCCTAGCTCCCAAGAGACCCAGTACTTC. It yields the protein CARSGPSSQETQYF. Full variable domain (rest looked up from reference TRBV2 and TRBJ2-5): EPEVTQTPSHQVTQMGQEVILRCVPISNHLYFYWYRQILGQKVEFLVSFYNNEISEKSEIFDDQFSVERPDGSNFTLKIRSTKLEDSAMYFCARSGPSSQETQYFGPGTRLLVL.